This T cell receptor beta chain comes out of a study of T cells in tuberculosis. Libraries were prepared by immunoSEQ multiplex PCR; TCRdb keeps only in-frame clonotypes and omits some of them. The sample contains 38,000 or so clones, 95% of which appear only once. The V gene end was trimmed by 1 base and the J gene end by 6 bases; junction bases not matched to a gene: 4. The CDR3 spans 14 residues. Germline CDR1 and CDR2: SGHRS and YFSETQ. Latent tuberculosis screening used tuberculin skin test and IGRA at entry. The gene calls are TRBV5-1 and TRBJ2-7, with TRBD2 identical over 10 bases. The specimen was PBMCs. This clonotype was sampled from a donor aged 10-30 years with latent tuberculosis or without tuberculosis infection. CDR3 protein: CASSLSGTSVEQYF. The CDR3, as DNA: TGCGCCAGCAGCTTGTCGGGGACTAGCGTCGAGCAGTACTTC.